These 18 T cell receptor beta chains originate from one sample sequenced in a study of OX40 agonist ivuxolimab in advanced cancers. Libraries were prepared by immunoSEQ multiplex PCR; TCRdb keeps only in-frame clonotypes and omits some of them. The sample includes approximately 60,000 clones, around 93% seen only once; the top ten take about 13%. The sample here was CD4+ or CD8+ T cells sorted from blood, taken in a trial of the OX40 agonist ivuxolimab. The source is an adult with an advanced solid tumor such as melanoma, head and neck, liver or kidney cancer.

V usage is TRBV28 and J usage is TRBJ2-7; 7 bases are shared with TRBD2. From germline, CDR1 is MDHEN and CDR2 SYDVKM. V lost 1 base to trimming and J lost 2 bases; unmatched junction nucleotides: 2. The CDR3 totals 14 residues. The CDR3 reads CASSLSSGAYEQYF. CDR3 DNA sequence: TGTGCCAGCAGTTTATCTAGCGGCGCCTACGAGCAGTACTTC.

V usage is TRBV19 and J usage is TRBJ2-7, with TRBD2 identical over 11 bases. Trimming at V came to 1 base and at J to 1 base, leaving 12 bases not matched to a gene. CDR3 length: 19 residues. Looked up from germline, CDR1 is LNHDA and CDR2 is SQIVND (reference sequence). CDR3 bases: TGTGCCAGTAGTATAGCCCCCCCTATAGCGGGAGGGCCGTCCTACGAGCAGTACTTC. The encoded protein is CASSIAPPIAGGPSYEQYF.

CDR3 amino acids: CASSWQGGLEQYF. As DNA, the CDR3 is TGTGCCAGCAGTTGGCAGGGGGGTTTGGAGCAGTACTTC. This chain joins TRBV28 and TRBJ2-7; possible D gene TRBD1, 7 bases. Germline lookup yields CDR1 MDHEN and CDR2 SYDVKM. This CDR3 is built from 13 residues. V lost 4 bases to trimming and J lost 7 bases, with 14 bases between them.

This chain links TRBV12-5 with TRBJ2-7, with a weak D call TRBD2 (6 bases). The CDR3 spans 13 residues. The V and J ends lost 3 bases and 1 base respectively, with 7 bases between them. Germline V CDR1 and CDR2: LGHNT, FRNRAP. The CDR3 bases are TGTGCTAGTGGTTTTGGGGGGTCCTACGAGCAGTACTTC. This encodes CASGFGGSYEQYF.

V gene TRBV7-9 combines with J gene TRBJ2-1; 11 nucleotides align to TRBD2. Looked up from germline, CDR1 is SEHNR and CDR2 is FQNEAQ (reference sequence). The CDR3 is 16 amino acids. V shed 7 bases, J shed 5 bases, and the junction held 10 bases outside the gene matches. For the CDR3, the DNA is TGTGCCAGCAAGGCCACCAGACTAGCGGGAAACAATGAGCAGTTCTTC. Protein product: CASKATRLAGNNEQFF.

The chain recombines TRBV9 with TRBJ2-3; 7 positions match TRBD1. The CDR3 contains 13 residues. Germline V gene data show CDR1 as SGDLS and CDR2 as YYNGEE. V gave up 6 bases and J gave up 4 bases; unmatched junction bases: 5. The chain's CDR3 is CASTHTGADTQYF. CDR3 DNA: TGTGCCAGCACCCACACAGGGGCAGATACGCAGTATTTT.

The genes are TRBV7-8 and TRBJ2-7; unclear D gene. The CDR3 runs 15 residues. Deletions cut 4 bases from V and 7 bases from J, with 20 bases between. Germline lookup yields CDR1 SGHVS and CDR2 FQNEAQ. The CDR3 coding sequence is TGTGCCAGCAGCTGGCGTCCCCCTCAACAAGGGGAGCAGTACTTC. Amino acid sequence: CASSWRPPQQGEQYF.

The chain uses TRBV19 and TRBJ1-3, with D possibly being TRBD1 (5 bases). Germline V gene lookup returns CDR1 LNHDA and CDR2 SQIVND (reference sequence). V was pared by 11 bases and J by 0 bases, with 20 bases between. This CDR3 spans 16 amino acids. CDR3 nucleotide sequence: TGTGCCGCCTCCATTGTCGGGGGGAACTCTGGAAACACCATATATTTT. It translates to CAASIVGGNSGNTIYF. The full variable domain, its missing parts supplied by reference TRBV19 and TRBJ1-3, is DGGITQSPKYLFRKEGQNVTLSCEQNLNHDAMYWYRQDPGQGLRLIYYSQIVNDFQKGDIAEGYSVSREKKESFPLTVTSAQKNPTAFYLCAASIVGGNSGNTIYFGEGSWLTVV.

The genes are TRBV11-2 and TRBJ2-2, with 8 nucleotides matching TRBD1. The CDR3 extends over 14 amino acids. With V trimmed by 1 base and J by 7 bases, 2 bases remained unmatched. The V gene's germline CDR1 is SGHAT and CDR2 FQNNGV. The CDR3 DNA sequence: TGTGCCAGCAGCTTAGCCACAGGGGGCGGGGAGCTGTTTTTT. This codes for CASSLATGGGELFF.

V and J are TRBV7-9 and TRBJ2-5; 10 bases map to TRBD1. Trimming removed 4 bases from V and 5 bases from J; junction bases left unmatched: 7. Germline lookup yields CDR1 SEHNR and CDR2 FQNEAQ (reference sequence). The CDR3 is made up of 15 amino acids. This CDR3 reads CASSYRQGAQETQYF. The CDR3 DNA sequence: TGTGCCAGCAGCTACAGACAGGGGGCGCAGGAGACCCAGTACTTC.

V and J are TRBV6-1 and TRBJ2-3; 8 nucleotides align to TRBD1. Germline V gene data show CDR1 as MNHNS and CDR2 as SASEGT. The CDR3 contains 15 residues. Germline trimming cut 6 bases from V and 7 bases from J; bases unmatched to any gene: 12. As DNA, the CDR3 is TGTGCCAGCAGGACAGGGGTTTGGGCCCAGAATACGCAGTATTTT. This gives the protein CASRTGVWAQNTQYF.

The V gene is TRBV11-2, the J gene TRBJ1-2, with D hard to call. Germline assignment: CDR1 SGHAT and CDR2 FQNNGV. V lost 4 bases to trimming and J lost 3 bases, with 12 bases between them. This CDR3 spans 14 amino acids. In DNA, the CDR3 is TGTGCCAGCAGCTCCCCCAGGAGGGACTATGGCTACACCTTC. Translated: CASSSPRRDYGYTF. The full variable domain, in which reference TRBV11-2 and TRBJ1-2 provide the parts outside the CDR3, is EAGVAQSPRYKIIEKRQSVAFWCNPISGHATLYWYQQILGQGPKLLIQFQNNGVVDDSQLPKDRFSAERLKGVDSTLKIQPAKLEDSAVYLCASSSPRRDYGYTFGSGTRLTVV.

The V gene is TRBV10-1, the J gene TRBJ2-1, with unresolved D. Germline lookup yields CDR1 WNHNN and CDR2 SYGVQD (reference sequence). The length of the CDR3 is 14 residues. Between the trimmed V and J ends, which lost 5 bases and 0 bases, there was a span of 8 bases. The CDR3 loop reads CASSPMGSYNEQFF. The CDR3 nucleotides read TGCGCCAGCAGTCCGATGGGCTCCTACAATGAGCAGTTCTTC.

The V gene is TRBV5-4, the J gene TRBJ2-7; 7 bases agree with TRBD2. The CDR3 extends over 15 amino acids. Germline V lookup: CDR1 SGHNT, CDR2 YYREEE (reference sequence). The junction had 8 bases not matched to a gene; V was cut back by 5 bases and J by 0 bases. CDR3 in DNA: TGTGCCAGCAGTTTTGGACTAGGTGGCTCCTACGAGCAGTACTTC. Its translation: CASSFGLGGSYEQYF.

The chain joins TRBV4-1 to TRBJ2-1, with D hard to call. Germline lookup yields CDR1 MGHRA and CDR2 YSYEKL. V was cut by 10 bases and J by 0 bases, with 10 bases left in between. This CDR3 contains 13 residues. The CDR3, as DNA: TGCGCCACCTCGATGAGCTCCTACAATGAGCAGTTCTTC. It codes for CATSMSSYNEQFF.

The genes are TRBV7-9 and TRBJ2-7, with 8 bases fitting TRBD1. Germline loops: CDR1 SEHNR, CDR2 FQNEAQ (reference sequence). After removal of 1 base from V and 3 bases from J, the junction contained 5 bases not matched to a gene. This CDR3 has 15 residues. CDR3 amino acids: CASSLEQGAYYEQYF. CDR3 coding DNA: TGTGCCAGCAGCTTAGAGCAGGGGGCATACTACGAGCAGTACTTC.

The V call is TRBV6-6, the J call TRBJ2-2; 7 positions agree with TRBD1. The CDR3 extends over 15 amino acids. The germline CDR1 and CDR2 sequences are MNHNY and SVGAGI (reference sequence). V was pared by 10 bases and J by 3 bases, with 11 bases of the junction left unmatched. The chain's CDR3 is CATKIGGEDTGELFF. The CDR3 nucleotides are TGTGCCACCAAGATAGGGGGCGAGGACACCGGGGAGCTGTTTTTT.

This chain links TRBV7-8 with TRBJ2-1; TRBD2 agrees at 7 bases. The CDR3 runs 17 residues. Germline assignment: CDR1 SGHVS and CDR2 FQNEAQ. The junction had 10 bases not matched to a gene; V was cut back by 1 base and J by 4 bases. CDR3 bases: TGTGCCAGCAGCTTAGTAGATGCTAGCGGTTTATACAATGAGCAGTTCTTC. Protein: CASSLVDASGLYNEQFF.